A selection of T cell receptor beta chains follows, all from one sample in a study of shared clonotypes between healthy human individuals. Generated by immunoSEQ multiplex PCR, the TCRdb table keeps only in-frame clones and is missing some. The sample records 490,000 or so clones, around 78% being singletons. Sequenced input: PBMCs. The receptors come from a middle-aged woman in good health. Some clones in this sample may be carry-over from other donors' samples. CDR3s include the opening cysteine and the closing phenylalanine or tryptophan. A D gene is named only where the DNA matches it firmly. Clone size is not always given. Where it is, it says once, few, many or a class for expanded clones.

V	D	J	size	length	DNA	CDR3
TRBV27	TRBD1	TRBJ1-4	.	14	TGTGCCAGCAGTGCAGGACAGGGGGCTGAAAAACTGTTTTTT	CASSAGQGAEKLFF
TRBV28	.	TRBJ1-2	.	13	TGTGCCAGCAGCTTGGGTGGGGCCTATGGCTACACCTTC	CASSLGGAYGYTF
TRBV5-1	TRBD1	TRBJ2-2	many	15	TGCGCCAGCAGGAGGGACAGGCCGAACACCGGGGAGCTGTTTTTT	CASRRDRPNTGELFF
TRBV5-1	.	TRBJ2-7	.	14	TGCGCCAGCAGCTTGGCCGACCGCAAGTACGAGCAGTACTTC	CASSLADRKYEQYF
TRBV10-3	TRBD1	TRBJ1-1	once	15	TGTGCCATCAGTGAGTCGGGACAGGGCCACGCTGAAGCTTTCTTT	CAISESGQGHAEAFF
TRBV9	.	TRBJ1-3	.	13	TGTGCCAGCAGCACCTCTGAGGCGTACACCATATATTTT	CASSTSEAYTIYF
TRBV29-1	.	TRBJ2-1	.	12	TGCAGCGTTGAGAGAGGGGCGGGTGAGCAGTTCTTC	CSVERGAGEQFF
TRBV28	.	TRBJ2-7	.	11	TGTGCCAGCAGTTCCCGGGACGAGCAGTACTTC	CASSSRDEQYF
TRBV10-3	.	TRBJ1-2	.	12	TGTGCCATCAGTTATACGGGGTATGGCTACACCTTC	CAISYTGYGYTF
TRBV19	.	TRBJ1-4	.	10	TGTGCCAGTGGTAATGAAAAACTGTTTTTT	CASGNEKLFF
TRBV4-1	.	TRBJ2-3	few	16	TGCGCCAGCAGCCATCGGAAGGGGGGCGCGGATGATACGCAGTATTTT	CASSHRKGGADDTQYF
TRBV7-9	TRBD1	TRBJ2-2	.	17	TGTGCCAGCAGCTTCTTTCCGGGACAGGGGGCAACCGGGGAGCTGTTTTTT	CASSFFPGQGATGELFF
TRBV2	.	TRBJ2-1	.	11	TGTGCCAGCCAGACCTACAATGAGCAGTTCTTC	CASQTYNEQFF
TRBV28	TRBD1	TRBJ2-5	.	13	TGTGCCAGCAGTTCAGGGGGCGGGGAGACCCAGTACTTC	CASSSGGGETQYF
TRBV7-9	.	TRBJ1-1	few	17	TGTGCCAGCAGCTTCGGGTCCAGGGCGCCAAGAAGGACTGAAGCTTTCTTT	CASSFGSRAPRRTEAFF
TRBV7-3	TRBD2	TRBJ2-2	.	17	TGTGCCAGCAGCAACCGCGGTGTAGCGGGGAACACCGGGGAGCTGTTTTTT	CASSNRGVAGNTGELFF
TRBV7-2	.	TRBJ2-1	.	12	TGTGCCAGCAGCTTTCCCGCAAGGGAGCAGTTCTTC	CASSFPAREQFF
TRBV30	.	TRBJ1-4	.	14	TGTGCCTGGGGGAGAAGAGCAACTAATGAAAAACTGTTTTTT	CAWGRRATNEKLFF
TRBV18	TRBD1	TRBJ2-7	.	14	TGTGCCAGCTCACCGGGACAGGATTTCTACGAGCAGTACTTC	CASSPGQDFYEQYF
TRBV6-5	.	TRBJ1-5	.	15	TGTGCCAGCAGTTCCTTTGGACAGTCCAATCAGCCCCAGCATTTT	CASSSFGQSNQPQHF
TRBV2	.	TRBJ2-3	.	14	TGTGCCAGCAGCCCTGCAACCTACACAGATACGCAGTATTTT	CASSPATYTDTQYF
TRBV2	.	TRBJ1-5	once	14	TGTGCCAGCAGTGGGCAGGGCCTCAATCAGCCCCAGCATTTT	CASSGQGLNQPQHF
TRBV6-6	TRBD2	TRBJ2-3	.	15	TGTGCCAGCAGTCGACTAGCGCTGAGCACAGATACGCAGTATTTT	CASSRLALSTDTQYF
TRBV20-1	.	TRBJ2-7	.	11	TGCAGTGCTAGCCCCGGGGACGAGCAGTACTTC	CSASPGDEQYF
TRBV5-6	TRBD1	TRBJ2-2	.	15	TGTGCCAGCAGCAGGGGACAGGGGGCGGCCGGGGAGCTGTTTTTT	CASSRGQGAAGELFF
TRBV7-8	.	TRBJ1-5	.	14	TGTGCCAGCAGCTTAGTCCTAGGCAATCAGCCCCAGCATTTT	CASSLVLGNQPQHF
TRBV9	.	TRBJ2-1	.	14	TGTGCCAGCGCCCGTTGGCAGAACTACAATGAGCAGTTCTTC	CASARWQNYNEQFF
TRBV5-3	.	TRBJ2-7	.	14	TGTGCCAGAAGCTTGTTGAGAGGATTCTGCGAGCAGTACTTC	CARSLLRGFCEQYF
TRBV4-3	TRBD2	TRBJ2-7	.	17	TGCGCCAGCAGCCAAGGCGTGGGAGCGGGAGCCTCCTACGAGCAGTACTTC	CASSQGVGAGASYEQYF
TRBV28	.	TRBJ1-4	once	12	TGTGCCAGCAGTTTACCGAGTGAAAAACTGTTTTTT	CASSLPSEKLFF
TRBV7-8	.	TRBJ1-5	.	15	TGTGCCAGCAGCTTACACGAGGGCGACAATCAGCCCCAGCATTTT	CASSLHEGDNQPQHF
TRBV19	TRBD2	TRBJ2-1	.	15	TGTGCCAGTAGTATAGGGCGGGAGCCTTACAATGAGCAGTTCTTC	CASSIGREPYNEQFF
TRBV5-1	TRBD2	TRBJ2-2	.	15	TGCGCCAGCAGCAAGACTAGCGGGAGAACCGGGGAGCTGTTTTTT	CASSKTSGRTGELFF